Shown below are 13 T cell receptor beta chains from a single sample sequenced in a study of low-dose radiotherapy and immunotherapy resistance in tumors. Time point: after trial treatment. Treatment: LDRT plus nivolumab, ipilimumab, low-dose cyclophosphamide and aspirin (RACIN trial). TRAV- and TRBV-specific primers, spanning alpha and beta chains, primed first-strand cDNA. PCR amplification of the TCRs was performed with Phusion for approximately 20 PCR cycles, and it relied on a constant-region primer together with a V-primer adapter. TCRdb ran MiXCR on the reads and lists one entry per CDR3 protein. The sample gives approximately 80,000 distinct CDR3 sequences, over 15% of which show up once; 1.4% to 1.5% is in the top ten. Sample: PBMCs, taken after low-dose radiotherapy plus immunotherapy. Receptors were obtained from a male donor with prostate cancer.

This clonotype showed up many times. The chain is built from TRBV28 and TRBJ2-6; maybe TRBD2 (6 bases). CDR1 and CDR2 (germline): MDHEN, SYDVKM. V was shortened by 2 bases and J by 0 bases, with 17 bases between the two germline ends. The CDR3 contains 19 residues. CDR3 bases: TGTGCCAGCAGTTTAGGGAGGTCGAGGGCCATCTCTGGGGCCAACGTCCTGACTTTC. It is translated as CASSLGRSRAISGANVLTF.

The table lists this clonotype with many counts. The rearrangement links TRBV5-1 to TRBJ2-1; 12 bases fit TRBD2. V lost 4 bases to trimming and J lost 8 bases; unmatched junction nucleotides: 7. Germline CDR1 is SGHRS and CDR2 is YFSETQ. The CDR3 extends over 15 amino acids. The CDR3 protein is CASSPTTSGSDEQFF. CDR3 DNA: TGCGCCAGCAGCCCCACGACTAGCGGGAGTGATGAGCAGTTCTTC.

At least ten counts were recorded for this clonotype. V and J are TRBV28 and TRBJ2-1, with 12 bases identical to TRBD2. Germline V gene sequence: CDR1 MDHEN, CDR2 SYDVKM. There are 14 residues in the CDR3. V shed 6 bases and J 9 bases; nucleotides not matched to a gene: 6. Written as DNA, the CDR3 is TGTGCCAGCAGATGGACTAGCGGGGAGCGTGAGCAGTTCTTC. This codes for CASRWTSGEREQFF.

This clonotype was observed many times. The rearrangement links TRBV12-3 or TRBV12-4 to TRBJ1-5; D is ambiguous. Trimming took 3 bases from V and 5 from J, leaving 8 bases between them. The CDR3 totals 13 residues. The CDR3 nucleotides read TGTGCCAGCAGTTTTGGTGACTATCAGCCCCAGCATTTT. Translated: CASSFGDYQPQHF.

This clonotype was detected many times. The gene calls are TRBV6-2 or TRBV6-3 and TRBJ2-2; D gene uncertain. The ends were cut back, 2 bases at V and 4 bases at J, with 8 bases in the middle. CDR1 is MNHEY and CDR2 is SVGEGT in the germline V gene. The CDR3 extends over 14 amino acids. CDR3 coding DNA: TGTGCCAGCAGTTACAAGGGTTCCACCGGGGAGCTGTTTTTT. Translating it yields CASSYKGSTGELFF.

This clonotype was recorded at least ten times. V and J are TRBV18 and TRBJ2-2; 10 bases are shared with TRBD2. V shed 10 bases, J shed 5 bases, and the junction held 7 bases outside the gene matches. CDR1 is KGHSH, CDR2 LQKENI, per germline. The CDR3 contains 14 residues. CDR3 sequence: CATSGTSETGELFF. DNA of the CDR3: TGTGCCACATCCGGGACTAGCGAAACCGGGGAGCTGTTTTTT.

In its sample, this clonotype was seen many times. The chain uses TRBV5-1 and TRBJ2-7, with 7 bases identical to TRBD2. V lost 4 bases to trimming and J lost 9 bases; unmatched junction nucleotides: 16. The germline V gene has CDR1 SGHRS and CDR2 YFSETQ. This CDR3 is 15 amino acids long. CDR3 sequence: CASSVQVGGPEGQYF. As DNA, the CDR3 is TGCGCCAGCAGCGTCCAGGTGGGAGGGCCCGAAGGGCAGTACTTC.

The sample holds many counts of this clonotype. J is TRBJ2-5 and V is TRBV27, with a possible D match to TRBD2 (6 bases). Germline CDR1 MNHEY, CDR2 SMNVEV (reference sequence). V lost 6 bases and J lost 1, with 18 bases in between. The CDR3 totals 16 residues. For the CDR3, the DNA is TGTGCCAGCAGCCTGACTAGTAGGGGCCGCCAAGAGACCCAGTACTTC. Its translation is CASSLTSRGRQETQYF.

This clonotype was counted ten times or more. The gene calls are TRBV15 and TRBJ2-1; D ambiguous. This CDR3 is 13 amino acids long. Germline V gene lookup returns CDR1 LNHNV and CDR2 YYDKDF (reference sequence). Trimming cost V 1 base and J 5 bases, with 6 bases left between them. The CDR3: CATSRGGNNEQFF. CDR3 in DNA: TGTGCCACCAGCAGAGGAGGAAACAATGAGCAGTTCTTC.

In this sample, this clonotype turned up many times. This chain uses TRBV20-1 with TRBJ1-4; TRBD1 agrees at 7 bases. Looked up from germline, CDR1 is DFQATT and CDR2 is SNEGSKA (reference sequence). CDR3 size: 18 residues. With V trimmed by 1 base and J by 1 base, 12 bases remained unmatched. The CDR3 reads CSARVYRGPPETNEKLFF. DNA of the CDR3: TGCAGTGCTAGAGTATACAGGGGCCCGCCAGAAACTAATGAAAAACTGTTTTTT.

This clonotype occurred many times. The chain joins TRBV7-9 to TRBJ1-3, with D perhaps matching TRBD1 (6 bases). The V gene lost 5 bases and the J gene lost 0 bases, with 17 bases spanning the gap. This CDR3 is 17 amino acids long. From germline, CDR1 is SEHNR and CDR2 FQNEAQ (reference sequence). The CDR3 loop is CASSPPGGRSSGNTIYF. In DNA form, the CDR3 reads TGTGCCAGCAGCCCACCCGGGGGGCGAAGCTCTGGAAACACCATATATTTT.

This clonotype turned up a few times. This probably arose from a read error, given a far larger clone one base away. This chain joins TRBV28 and TRBJ2-1; 9 bases align to TRBD2. The CDR3 runs to 12 residues. Germline CDR1 is MDHEN and CDR2 is SYDVKM. CDR3 loop: CATSGSSYEQFF. The CDR3 DNA follows: TGTGCGACTAGCGGTAGCTCCTACGAGCAGTTCTTC. Looking up the rest from reference TRBV28 and TRBJ2-1 gives the full variable domain: DVKVTQSSRYLVKRTGEKVFLECVQDMDHENMFWYRQDPGLGLRLIYFSYDVKMKEKGDIPEGYSVSREKKERFSLILESASTNQTSMYLCATSGSSYEQFFGPGTRLTVL.

In this sample, this clonotype turned up many times. The chain is built from TRBV7-2 and TRBJ2-1, with TRBD2 identical over 10 bases. The junction had 4 bases not matched to a gene; V was cut back by 3 bases and J by 5 bases. The CDR3 is 15 residues long. Germline-derived CDR1 and CDR2 are SGHTA and FQGNSA. The CDR3 here is CASSLLAGVNNEQFF. CDR3 in DNA: TGTGCCAGCAGCTTGCTAGCGGGAGTTAACAATGAGCAGTTCTTC.